A selection of T cell receptor beta chains follows, all from one sample in a study of T cell repertoires in cytomegalovirus infection. Using its own MiXCR run on the reads, TCRdb lists one record per CDR3 protein. The data contain 200,000 to 300,000 distinct CDR3 sequences, approximately 7% of them singletons. Source material: PBMCs. These receptors were obtained from a human donor in good health (CMV status not recorded). Some clones in this sample may be carry-over from other donors' samples. CDR3s include the opening cysteine and the closing phenylalanine or tryptophan. D genes are given only for firm matches. Clone size is stated in some rows and not others, as once, few, many or a class when expanded.

v_call,clone_size,j_call,d_call,cdr3_aa,cdr3_nt
TRBV6-2/TRBV6-3,many,TRBJ1-2,NA,CASRKQGPAGYTF,TGTGCCAGCAGAAAACAGGGACCGGCTGGCTACACCTTC
TRBV2,NA,TRBJ1-1,NA,CASSGESGGTEAFF,TGTGCCAGCAGTGGGGAAAGCGGTGGCACTGAAGCTTTCTTT
TRBV7-9,many,TRBJ1-2,TRBD1,CASSLTGNPGYTF,TGTGCCAGCAGCTTGACAGGGAATCCTGGCTACACCTTC
TRBV12-3/TRBV12-4,many,TRBJ2-7,TRBD1,CASSHYRDRGNEQYF,TGTGCCAGCAGTCACTACCGGGACAGGGGGAACGAGCAGTACTTC
TRBV9,few,TRBJ2-7,NA,CASSVSPGPTYEQYF,TGTGCCAGCAGCGTCTCTCCGGGACCCACCTACGAGCAGTACTTC
TRBV10-3,many,TRBJ1-2,NA,CAISDHAGAYGYTF,TGTGCCATCAGTGACCATGCAGGTGCTTATGGCTACACCTTC
TRBV6-1,many,TRBJ1-2,NA,CASSETRGAPVYGYTF,TGTGCCAGCAGTGAAACCCGGGGAGCTCCTGTCTATGGCTACACCTTC
TRBV6-2/TRBV6-3,many,TRBJ2-1,TRBD2,CASSHSVGGLAGAYNEQFF,TGTGCCAGCAGTCACTCTGTCGGCGGGCTAGCGGGGGCCTACAATGAGCAGTTCTTC
TRBV7-2,many,TRBJ1-1,NA,CASSPRRNTEAFF,TGTGCCAGCAGCCCCAGGAGGAACACTGAAGCTTTCTTT
TRBV12-3/TRBV12-4,many,TRBJ2-1,NA,CASSGVGTSNNEQFF,TGTGCCAGCAGTGGGGTAGGGACTTCGAACAATGAGCAGTTCTTC
TRBV27,few,TRBJ2-3,TRBD2,CASSPTEPGTRNFDTQYF,TGTGCCAGCAGTCCGACGGAGCCCGGGACTAGAAATTTTGATACGCAGTATTTT
TRBV20-1,NA,TRBJ2-3,NA,CSARAGTSTDTQYF,TGCAGTGCTAGAGCCGGGACCAGCACAGATACGCAGTATTTT
TRBV5-5,many,TRBJ2-1,TRBD2,CASSLIAGGQGEQFF,TGTGCCAGCAGCCTGATAGCGGGGGGGCAAGGCGAGCAGTTCTTC
TRBV5-6,many,TRBJ2-3,NA,CAGGDRITDTQYF,TGTGCCGGGGGGGACAGGATCACAGATACGCAGTATTTT
TRBV6-4,many,TRBJ2-1,NA,CASSDIAISEQFF,TGTGCCAGCAGTGATATAGCGATCTCGGAGCAGTTCTTC
TRBV7-2,many,TRBJ1-1,NA,CASSSAPLTGNTEAFF,TGTGCCAGCAGCTCCGCACCCCTGACAGGGAACACTGAAGCTTTCTTT
TRBV28,many,TRBJ2-5,NA,CASSPGGNTQYF,TGTGCCAGCAGTCCTGGGGGGAACACCCAGTACTTC
TRBV2,many,TRBJ1-1,NA,CASKMRVNTEAFF,TGTGCCAGCAAAATGAGGGTGAACACTGAAGCTTTCTTT
TRBV10-3,many,TRBJ2-4,TRBD2,CAISEAGGGSKNIQYF,TGTGCCATCAGTGAAGCGGGGGGCGGGAGCAAAAACATTCAGTACTTC
TRBV6-5,many,TRBJ2-1,NA,CASGRTAPKSYNEQFF,TGTGCCAGCGGCCGTACGGCACCGAAGTCCTACAATGAGCAGTTCTTC
TRBV5-4,many,TRBJ2-2,NA,CASTPRGGNTGELFF,TGTGCCAGCACTCCCAGAGGGGGTAACACCGGGGAGCTGTTTTTT
TRBV3-1,NA,TRBJ1-1,NA,CASSLYPGGHTEAFF,TGTGCCAGCAGCCTTTATCCCGGGGGCCACACTGAAGCTTTCTTT
TRBV28,many,TRBJ2-7,TRBD2,CASSLSGGQGTHEQYF,TGTGCCAGCAGTTTATCGGGGGGTCAGGGTACCCACGAGCAGTACTTC
TRBV10-3,many,TRBJ2-7,TRBD1,CAISESAGQGSYEQYF,TGTGCCATCAGTGAGTCCGCGGGACAGGGCTCCTACGAGCAGTACTTC
TRBV7-9,many,TRBJ2-2,NA,CASSSEGTGELFF,TGTGCCAGCAGCTCCGAGGGCACCGGGGAGCTGTTTTTT
TRBV7-9,many,TRBJ1-5,TRBD1,CASSDAGTGANRPQHF,TGTGCCAGCAGCGATGCCGGGACAGGGGCCAACCGGCCCCAGCATTTT
TRBV7-3,few,TRBJ1-1,NA,CASTNGGGFTF,TGTGCCAGCACCAATGGGGGGGGCTTTACCTTT
TRBV7-9,many,TRBJ1-2,NA,CASSHPRGIFDYGYTF,TGTGCCAGCAGCCATCCCCGGGGGATTTTTGACTATGGCTACACCTTC
TRBV30,NA,TRBJ1-3,NA,CAWSGSLDTIYF,TGTGCCTGGAGTGGATCCCTGGACACCATATATTTT
TRBV11-2,many,TRBJ2-1,NA,CASTVTGGFYNEQFF,TGTGCCAGCACAGTGACGGGCGGGTTCTACAATGAGCAGTTCTTC
TRBV5-6,many,TRBJ1-2,NA,CASSSTYTTGYTF,TGTGCCAGCAGCTCAACCTATACGACTGGCTACACCTTC
TRBV7-2,many,TRBJ2-2,NA,CASSLAQNTGELFF,TGTGCCAGCAGCTTAGCCCAGAACACCGGGGAGCTGTTTTTT
TRBV29-1,NA,TRBJ2-7,NA,CSVGGTTSSYEQYF,TGCAGCGTTGGGGGGACAACGAGCTCCTACGAGCAGTACTTC
TRBV29-1,few,TRBJ1-2,NA,CSVWTEANYGYTF,TGCAGCGTTTGGACAGAAGCTAACTATGGCTACACCTTC
TRBV29-1,many,TRBJ2-5,NA,CSVEDTGRWETQYF,TGCAGCGTTGAAGATACGGGACGGTGGGAGACCCAGTACTTC
TRBV12-3/TRBV12-4,many,TRBJ2-7,TRBD2,CASSLAGEKYEQYF,TGTGCCAGCAGCCTAGCGGGGGAGAAATACGAGCAGTACTTC
TRBV2,NA,TRBJ2-2,NA,CASSERQGYSNTGELFF,TGTGCCAGCAGTGAAAGGCAGGGGTACTCGAACACCGGGGAGCTGTTTTTT
TRBV5-6,many,TRBJ1-2,NA,CASSLGADYGYTF,TGTGCCAGCAGCTTGGGAGCGGACTATGGCTACACCTTC
TRBV20-1,NA,TRBJ2-1,TRBD2,CSARVDGTSGLMYNEQFF,TGCAGTGCTAGAGTAGACGGGACTAGCGGGTTGATGTACAATGAGCAGTTCTTC
TRBV27,many,TRBJ2-1,TRBD1,CASSIRDRGYNEQFF,TGTGCCTCCTCCATCCGGGACAGGGGTTACAATGAGCAGTTCTTC
TRBV14,many,TRBJ2-7,TRBD2,CASIREGLRDEQYF,TGTGCCAGCATAAGGGAGGGCCTTAGGGACGAGCAGTACTTC
TRBV5-5,once,TRBJ2-2,NA,CASSRMNRDGVVTGELFF,TGTGCCAGCAGCCGCATGAACCGGGACGGGGTTGTCACCGGGGAGCTGTTTTTT
TRBV5-1,many,TRBJ2-2,NA,CASSLGVTGGTGELFF,TGCGCCAGCAGCTTGGGAGTGACTGGGGGGACCGGGGAGCTGTTTTTT
TRBV5-5,many,TRBJ2-7,NA,CASSPRQISYEQYF,TGTGCCAGCAGCCCCAGACAAATCTCCTACGAGCAGTACTTC
TRBV20-1,many,TRBJ2-3,TRBD2,CSARAGGGTDTQYF,TGCAGTGCTAGAGCCGGGGGGGGTACAGATACGCAGTATTTT
TRBV7-2,many,TRBJ2-5,TRBD2,CASSPGLAGRSETQYF,TGTGCCAGCAGCCCGGGACTAGCGGGGAGATCAGAGACCCAGTACTTC
TRBV20-1,many,TRBJ2-2,NA,CSTYLREPPWELFF,TGCAGTACCTATCTCCGGGAACCACCCTGGGAGCTGTTTTTT
TRBV11-2,many,TRBJ1-6,NA,CASSRWTENNSPLHF,TGTGCCAGCAGCCGGTGGACAGAGAATAATTCACCCCTCCACTTT
TRBV28,few,TRBJ1-2,TRBD1,CASSLRDRDGGYTF,TGTGCCAGCAGTTTAAGAGACAGGGACGGCGGCTACACCTTC
TRBV4-3,many,TRBJ1-2,TRBD1,CASSQQQGRVWDYTF,TGCGCCAGCAGCCAACAACAGGGGAGGGTTTGGGACTACACCTTC
TRBV20-1,many,TRBJ1-1,NA,CSALAPDTIFMNTEAFF,TGCAGTGCCCTCGCCCCGGACACGATATTCATGAACACTGAAGCTTTCTTT
TRBV10-3,NA,TRBJ1-3,TRBD1,CAIKLGTGGLFSGNTIYF,TGTGCCATCAAGCTCGGGACAGGGGGCCTGTTCTCTGGAAACACCATATATTTT